This T cell receptor beta chain originates from a study of T cell changes during pregnancy in multiple sclerosis. The table came from immunoSEQ multiplex PCR; TCRdb's copy has only in-frame clones and leaves some out. Of under 70,000 clones listed, 91% are singletons. V gave up 0 bases and J gave up 9 bases, with 14 bases separating them. This CDR3 spans 15 amino acids. From germline, CDR1 is LGHNA and CDR2 YSLEER. This sequence was found in a female donor in good health, enrolled as a control in a pregnancy study. The sequencing used CD4+ T cells from peripheral blood mononuclear cells, collected after pregnancy. J is TRBJ1-4 and V is TRBV4-3; a possible D gene is TRBD1 (5 bases). The CDR3 DNA reads TGCGCCAGCAGCCAAGATATGCAGGGAGGGCAAAAACTGTTTTTT. Its protein product is CASSQDMQGGQKLFF.